This entry lists 9 T cell receptor beta chains sequenced from one sample in a study of immune cell composition in non-small cell lung cancer. Sequenced by immunoSEQ multiplex PCR; TCRdb stores in-frame clones only, minus some. The sample lists about 1,100 clones, approximately 71% occurring once. Normal lung was sampled as far from the tumour as possible, at least 3 cm. Sequencing was performed on non-adjacent lung tissue. Source of these receptors: a human donor with non-small cell lung cancer.

This chain joins TRBV28 and TRBJ2-7; 7 nucleotides agree with TRBD2. The V and J ends lost 4 bases and 0 bases, in that order; junction bases with no gene match: 9. This CDR3 comprises 16 residues. Germline CDR1 is MDHEN and CDR2 is SYDVKM. CDR3 residues: CASSSTRRGYSYEQYF. In DNA form, the CDR3 reads TGTGCCAGCAGTTCCACGAGGCGGGGGTACTCCTACGAGCAGTACTTC.

This clone is labeled as large. This chain links TRBV19 with TRBJ1-5, with D tentatively TRBD1 (5 bases). The CDR3 is made up of 15 amino acids. V lost 1 base to trimming and J lost 0 bases, with 7 bases between them. In germline, CDR1 is LNHDA, CDR2 SQIVND (reference sequence). The CDR3 DNA reads TGTGCCAGTAGTATAGGGGGGGGTAGCAATCAGCCCCAGCATTTT. It codes for CASSIGGGSNQPQHF.

CDR3 sequence: CASSPLEGSGAEQFF. The DNA of the CDR3 is TGTGCCAGTAGTCCCCTCGAAGGTAGCGGGGCTGAGCAGTTCTTC. The V and J genes are TRBV19 and TRBJ2-1; 8 bases match TRBD2. The CDR3 runs 15 residues. V lost 5 bases, J lost 9 bases, and 12 bases stayed unmatched. CDR1 and CDR2 (germline): LNHDA, SQIVND (reference sequence).

This clone ranks as large (0.1 to 1%). The rearrangement links TRBV7-6 to TRBJ1-6; unclear D gene. Trimming pared 1 base from V and 6 bases from J, leaving 10 bases between. The CDR3 loop spans 15 amino acids. Germline assignment: CDR1 SGHVS and CDR2 FNYEAQ. The CDR3 region is CASSLGRALNSPLHF. For the CDR3, the DNA is TGTGCCAGCAGCTTAGGGAGGGCCCTTAATTCACCCCTCCACTTT.

This clone has just a few counts. The chain joins TRBV5-4 to TRBJ2-1; 9 bases map to TRBD2. There are 17 residues in the CDR3. Germline V gene lookup returns CDR1 SGHNT and CDR2 YYREEE (reference sequence). V lost 3 bases, J lost 9 bases, and 16 bases stayed unmatched. The CDR3 protein is CASSWEVRLAGHGEQFF. The CDR3 bases are TGTGCCAGCAGCTGGGAGGTTAGGCTAGCGGGGCACGGTGAGCAGTTCTTC.

The chain employs TRBV7-2 and TRBJ2-1; 14 positions match TRBD2. Looked up from germline, CDR1 is SGHTA and CDR2 is FQGNSA. Trimming took 1 base from V and 4 from J; bases not matched to a gene: 3. This CDR3 spans 17 amino acids. The CDR3 loop is CASSLVGTSGGYNEQFF. In nucleotides, the CDR3 is TGTGCCAGCAGCTTAGTAGGGACTAGCGGGGGATACAATGAGCAGTTCTTC.

This sequence joins TRBV7-8 and TRBJ1-5, with a possible D match to TRBD1 (6 bases). Germline CDR1 reads SGHVS; CDR2 reads FQNEAQ. Trimming took off 1 base at V and 7 bases at J, with 11 bases between the two ends. The CDR3 is made up of 14 amino acids. The DNA of the CDR3 is TGTGCCAGCAGCTTAGAGGCAGGGGCCCAGCCCCAGCATTTT. Encoded protein: CASSLEAGAQPQHF.

The chain links TRBV11-2 to TRBJ2-3, with TRBD2 identical over 10 bases. Trimming took 6 bases from V and 7 from J; bases not matched to a gene: 13. The CDR3 runs to 16 residues. The germline V gene encodes CDR1 SGHAT and CDR2 FQNNGV. This CDR3 is CASRPPSGGGGNTQYF. The CDR3, as DNA: TGTGCCAGCAGACCTCCTAGCGGGGGCGGGGGGAATACGCAGTATTTT.

The chain recombines TRBV18 with TRBJ1-2; possible D gene TRBD1, 5 bases. The germline V and J ends were trimmed by 2 bases and 7 bases, with 14 bases remaining between them. Germline-derived CDR1 and CDR2 are KGHSH and LQKENI. This CDR3 has 14 amino acids. The CDR3 spells CASSPGASVPGYTF. Written as DNA, the CDR3 is TGTGCCAGCTCACCAGGGGCGTCTGTACCTGGCTACACCTTC.